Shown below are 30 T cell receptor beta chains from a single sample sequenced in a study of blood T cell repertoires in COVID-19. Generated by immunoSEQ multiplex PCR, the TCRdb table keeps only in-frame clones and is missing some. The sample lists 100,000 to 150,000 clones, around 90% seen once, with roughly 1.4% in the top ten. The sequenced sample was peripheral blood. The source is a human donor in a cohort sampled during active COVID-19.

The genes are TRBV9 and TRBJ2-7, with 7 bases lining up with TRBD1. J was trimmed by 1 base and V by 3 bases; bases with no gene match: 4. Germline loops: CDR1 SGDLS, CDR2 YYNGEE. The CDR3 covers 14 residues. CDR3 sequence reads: CASSEQGRSYEQYF. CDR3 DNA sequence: TGTGCCAGCAGCGAACAGGGGCGGTCCTACGAGCAGTACTTC.

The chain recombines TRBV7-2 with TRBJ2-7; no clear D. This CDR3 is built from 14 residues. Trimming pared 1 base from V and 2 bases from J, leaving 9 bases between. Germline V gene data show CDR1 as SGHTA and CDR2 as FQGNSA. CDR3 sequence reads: CASSLDIGAYEQYF. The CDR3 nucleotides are TGTGCCAGCAGCTTAGATATCGGAGCCTACGAGCAGTACTTC.

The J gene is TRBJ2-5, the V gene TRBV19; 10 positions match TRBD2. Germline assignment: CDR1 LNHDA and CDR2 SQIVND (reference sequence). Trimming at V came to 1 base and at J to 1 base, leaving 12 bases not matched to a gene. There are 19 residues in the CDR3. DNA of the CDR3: TGTGCCAGTAGTATAGCGGGGATAGCGGGGGGCCCGGCCCAAGAGACCCAGTACTTC. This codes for CASSIAGIAGGPAQETQYF.

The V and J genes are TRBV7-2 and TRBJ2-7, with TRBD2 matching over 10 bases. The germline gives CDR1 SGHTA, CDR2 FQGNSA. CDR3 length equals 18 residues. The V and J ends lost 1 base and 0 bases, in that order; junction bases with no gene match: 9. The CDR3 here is CASSLGGLAGANSYEQYF. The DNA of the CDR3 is TGTGCCAGCAGCTTAGGAGGGCTAGCGGGGGCGAACTCCTACGAGCAGTACTTC.

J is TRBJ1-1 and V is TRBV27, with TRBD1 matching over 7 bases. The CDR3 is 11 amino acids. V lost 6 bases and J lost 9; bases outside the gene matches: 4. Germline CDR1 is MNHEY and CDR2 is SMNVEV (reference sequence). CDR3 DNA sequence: TGTGCCAGCAGCCGGGGACAGAAAGCTTTCTTT. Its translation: CASSRGQKAFF.

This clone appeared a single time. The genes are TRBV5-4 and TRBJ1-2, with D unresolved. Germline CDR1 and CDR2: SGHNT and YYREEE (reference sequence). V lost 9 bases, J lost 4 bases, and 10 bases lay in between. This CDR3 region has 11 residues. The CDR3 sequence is CATTDFYGYTF. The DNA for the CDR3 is TGTGCCACCACCGACTTCTATGGCTACACCTTC.

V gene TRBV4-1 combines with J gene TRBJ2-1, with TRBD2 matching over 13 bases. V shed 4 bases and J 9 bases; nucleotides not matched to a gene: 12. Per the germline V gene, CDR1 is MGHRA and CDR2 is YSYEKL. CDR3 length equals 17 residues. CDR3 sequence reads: CASSRRVGLAGAGEQFF. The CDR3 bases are TGCGCCAGCAGCCGCCGGGTAGGACTAGCGGGAGCTGGTGAGCAGTTCTTC.

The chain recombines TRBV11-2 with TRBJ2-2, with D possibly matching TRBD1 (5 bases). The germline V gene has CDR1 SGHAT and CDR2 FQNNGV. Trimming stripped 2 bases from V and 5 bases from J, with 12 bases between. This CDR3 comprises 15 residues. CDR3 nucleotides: TGTGCCAGCAGCTTACGGGTGGCAGGGACCGGGGAGCTGTTTTTT. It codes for CASSLRVAGTGELFF. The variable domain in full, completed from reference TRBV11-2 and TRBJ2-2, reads EAGVAQSPRYKIIEKRQSVAFWCNPISGHATLYWYQQILGQGPKLLIQFQNNGVVDDSQLPKDRFSAERLKGVDSTLKIQPAKLEDSAVYLCASSLRVAGTGELFFGEGSRLTVL.

CDR3 DNA: TGCGCCAGCAGCTTGGAGCGACCTGGCACAGATACGCAGTATTTT. Amino acid sequence: CASSLERPGTDTQYF. J is TRBJ2-3 and V is TRBV5-1; D call uncertain. V lost 0 bases and J 1 base, leaving 9 bases between the germline ends. The CDR3 has 15 amino acids. Germline V CDR1 and CDR2: SGHRS, YFSETQ. Full variable domain (remainder filled in from reference TRBV5-1 and TRBJ2-3): KAGVTQTPRYLIKTRGQQVTLSCSPISGHRSVSWYQQTPGQGLQFLFEYFSETQRNKGNFPGRFSGRQFSNSRSEMNVSTLELGDSALYLCASSLERPGTDTQYFGPGTRLTVL.

For the CDR3, the DNA is TGTGCCAGCAGCGTCGGGACAGGGAGCACAGATACGCAGTATTTT. Residues: CASSVGTGSTDTQYF. The V gene is TRBV9, the J gene TRBJ2-3; TRBD1 matches 9 bases. This CDR3 contains 15 residues. The trim removed 2 bases at V and 0 bases at J, leaving 1 base unmatched. Germline V gene data show CDR1 as SGDLS and CDR2 as YYNGEE.

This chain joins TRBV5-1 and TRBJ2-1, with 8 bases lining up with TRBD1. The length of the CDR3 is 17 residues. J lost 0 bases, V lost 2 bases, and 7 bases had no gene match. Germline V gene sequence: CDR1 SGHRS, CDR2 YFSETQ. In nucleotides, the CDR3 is TGCGCCAGCAGCTTAGGGGACAGGCCGAGCTCCTACAATGAGCAGTTCTTC. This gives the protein CASSLGDRPSSYNEQFF.

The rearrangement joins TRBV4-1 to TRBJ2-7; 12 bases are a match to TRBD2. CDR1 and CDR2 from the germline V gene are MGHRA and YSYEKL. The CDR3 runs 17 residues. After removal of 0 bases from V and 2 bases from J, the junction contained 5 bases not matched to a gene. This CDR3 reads CASSQEALAGGAYEQYF. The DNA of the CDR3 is TGCGCCAGCAGCCAAGAAGCTCTAGCGGGGGGGGCCTACGAGCAGTACTTC.

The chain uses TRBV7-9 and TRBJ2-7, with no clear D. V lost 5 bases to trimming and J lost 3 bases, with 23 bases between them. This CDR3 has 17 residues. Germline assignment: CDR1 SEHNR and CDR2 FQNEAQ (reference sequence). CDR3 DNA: TGTGCCAGCAGCCCCCGTCGGATAAGGTTGGGCGTCTACGAGCAGTACTTC. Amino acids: CASSPRRIRLGVYEQYF.

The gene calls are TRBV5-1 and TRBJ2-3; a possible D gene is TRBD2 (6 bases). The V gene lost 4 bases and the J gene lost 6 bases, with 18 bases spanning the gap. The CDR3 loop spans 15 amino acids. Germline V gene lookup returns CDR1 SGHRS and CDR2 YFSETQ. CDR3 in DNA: TGCGCCAGCAGCGATCCGGGACTCCGCATCGATACGCAGTATTTT. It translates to CASSDPGLRIDTQYF. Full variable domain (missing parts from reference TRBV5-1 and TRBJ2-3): KAGVTQTPRYLIKTRGQQVTLSCSPISGHRSVSWYQQTPGQGLQFLFEYFSETQRNKGNFPGRFSGRQFSNSRSEMNVSTLELGDSALYLCASSDPGLRIDTQYFGPGTRLTVL.

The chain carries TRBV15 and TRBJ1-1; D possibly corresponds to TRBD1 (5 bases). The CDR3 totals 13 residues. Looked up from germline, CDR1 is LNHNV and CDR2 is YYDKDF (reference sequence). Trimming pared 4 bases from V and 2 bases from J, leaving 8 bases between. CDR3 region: CATSKQENTEAFF. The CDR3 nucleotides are TGTGCCACCAGCAAACAGGAAAACACTGAAGCTTTCTTT.

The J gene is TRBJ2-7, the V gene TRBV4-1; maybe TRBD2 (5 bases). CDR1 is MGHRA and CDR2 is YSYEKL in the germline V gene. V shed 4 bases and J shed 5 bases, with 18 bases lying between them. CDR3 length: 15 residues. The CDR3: CASSRMRALVDEQYF. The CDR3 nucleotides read TGCGCCAGCAGCCGTATGAGGGCCCTCGTTGACGAGCAGTACTTC.

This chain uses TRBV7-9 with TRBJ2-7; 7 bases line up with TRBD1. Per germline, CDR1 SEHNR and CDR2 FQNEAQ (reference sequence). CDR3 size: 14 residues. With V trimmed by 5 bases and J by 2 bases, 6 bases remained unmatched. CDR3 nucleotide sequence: TGTGCCAGCAGCCCCGGGACAGTCGCCTACGAGCAGTACTTC. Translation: CASSPGTVAYEQYF.

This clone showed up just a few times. CDR3 sequence: CASSETGTRGPDTQYF. In DNA form, the CDR3 reads TGTGCCAGCAGTGAAACCGGGACTAGGGGACCAGATACGCAGTATTTT. The chain carries TRBV6-1 and TRBJ2-3, with 8 bases fitting TRBD2. This CDR3 is built from 16 residues. Trimming took 2 bases from V and 4 from J; bases not matched to a gene: 8. The germline gives CDR1 MNHNS, CDR2 SASEGT.

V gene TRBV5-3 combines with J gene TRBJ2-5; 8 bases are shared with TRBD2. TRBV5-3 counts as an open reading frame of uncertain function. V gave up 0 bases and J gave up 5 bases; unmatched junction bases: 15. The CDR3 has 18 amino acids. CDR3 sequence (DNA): TGTGCCAGAAGCTTGGGAGGCCTAGCGGGCCAGAGGAGGGAGACCCAGTACTTC. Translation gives CARSLGGLAGQRRETQYF.

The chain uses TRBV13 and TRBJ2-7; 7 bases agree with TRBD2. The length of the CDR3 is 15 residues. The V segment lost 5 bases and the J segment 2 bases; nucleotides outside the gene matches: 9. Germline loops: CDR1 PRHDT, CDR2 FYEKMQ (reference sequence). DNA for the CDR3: TGTGCCAGCAGCCTCAACCCTAGCGGAACCTACGAGCAGTACTTC. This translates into CASSLNPSGTYEQYF. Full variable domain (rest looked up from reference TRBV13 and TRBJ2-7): AAGVIQSPRHLIKEKRETATLKCYPIPRHDTVYWYQQGPGQDPQFLISFYEKMQSDKGSIPDRFSAQQFSDYHSELNMSSLELGDSALYFCASSLNPSGTYEQYFGPGTRLTVT.

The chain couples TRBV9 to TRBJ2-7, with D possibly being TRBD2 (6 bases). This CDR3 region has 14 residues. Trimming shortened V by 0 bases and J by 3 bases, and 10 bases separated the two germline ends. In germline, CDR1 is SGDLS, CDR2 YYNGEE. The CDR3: CASSVGGENYEQYF. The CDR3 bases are TGTGCCAGCAGCGTAGGGGGGGAAAACTACGAGCAGTACTTC.

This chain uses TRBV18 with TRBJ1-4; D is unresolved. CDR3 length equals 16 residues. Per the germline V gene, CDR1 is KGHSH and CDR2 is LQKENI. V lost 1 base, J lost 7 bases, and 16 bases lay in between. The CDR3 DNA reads TGTGCCAGCTCACCACGGGCCTCACCTCCAGGTGAAAAACTGTTTTTT. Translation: CASSPRASPPGEKLFF.

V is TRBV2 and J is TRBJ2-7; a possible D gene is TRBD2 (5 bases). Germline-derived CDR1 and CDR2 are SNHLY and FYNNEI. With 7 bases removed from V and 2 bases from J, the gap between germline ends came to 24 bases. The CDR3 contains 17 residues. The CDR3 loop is CASTPPVPPRGTYEQYF. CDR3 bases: TGTGCCAGCACCCCCCCGGTACCGCCCAGAGGGACCTACGAGCAGTACTTC. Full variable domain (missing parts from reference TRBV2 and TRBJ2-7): EPEVTQTPSHQVTQMGQEVILRCVPISNHLYFYWYRQILGQKVEFLVSFYNNEISEKSEIFDDQFSVERPDGSNFTLKIRSTKLEDSAMYFCASTPPVPPRGTYEQYFGPGTRLTVT.

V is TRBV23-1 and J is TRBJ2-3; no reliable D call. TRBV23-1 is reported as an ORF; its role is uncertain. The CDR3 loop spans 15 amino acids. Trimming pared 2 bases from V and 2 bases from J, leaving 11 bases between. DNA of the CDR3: TGCGCCAGCAGTCAAGGATGCAGGAACACAGATACGCAGTATTTT. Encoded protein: CASSQGCRNTDTQYF.

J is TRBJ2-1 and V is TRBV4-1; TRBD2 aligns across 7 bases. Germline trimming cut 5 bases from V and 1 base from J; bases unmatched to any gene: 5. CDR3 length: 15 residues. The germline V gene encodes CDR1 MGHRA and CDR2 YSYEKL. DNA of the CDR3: TGCGCCAGCAGCGCCCTCGGGGGGTCCTACAATGAGCAGTTCTTC. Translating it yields CASSALGGSYNEQFF.

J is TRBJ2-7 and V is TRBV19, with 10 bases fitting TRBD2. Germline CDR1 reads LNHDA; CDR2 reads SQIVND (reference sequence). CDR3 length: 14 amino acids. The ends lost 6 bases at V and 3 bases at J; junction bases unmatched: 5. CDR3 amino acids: CASRRAGGGYEQYF. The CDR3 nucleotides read TGTGCCAGTAGACGAGCGGGAGGGGGCTACGAGCAGTACTTC.

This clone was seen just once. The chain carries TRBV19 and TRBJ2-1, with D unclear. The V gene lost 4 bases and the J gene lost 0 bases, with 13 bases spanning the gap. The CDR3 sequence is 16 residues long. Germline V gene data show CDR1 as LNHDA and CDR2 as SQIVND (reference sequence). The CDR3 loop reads CASSKRHRRSYNEQFF. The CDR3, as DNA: TGTGCCAGTAGTAAAAGACACCGTCGCTCCTACAATGAGCAGTTCTTC. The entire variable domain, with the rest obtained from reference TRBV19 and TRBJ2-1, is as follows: DGGITQSPKYLFRKEGQNVTLSCEQNLNHDAMYWYRQDPGQGLRLIYYSQIVNDFQKGDIAEGYSVSREKKESFPLTVTSAQKNPTAFYLCASSKRHRRSYNEQFFGPGTRLTVL.

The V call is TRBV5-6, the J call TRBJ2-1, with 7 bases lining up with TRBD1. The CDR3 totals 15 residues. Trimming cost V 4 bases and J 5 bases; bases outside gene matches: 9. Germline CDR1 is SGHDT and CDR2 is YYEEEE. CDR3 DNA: TGTGCCAGCAGCGCGACGGGGACAGCCGACAATGAGCAGTTCTTC. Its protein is CASSATGTADNEQFF.

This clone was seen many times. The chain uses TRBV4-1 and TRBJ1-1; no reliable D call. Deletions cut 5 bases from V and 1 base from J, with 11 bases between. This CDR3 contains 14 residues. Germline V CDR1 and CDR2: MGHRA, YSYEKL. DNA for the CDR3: TGCGCCAGCAGCTTTAGTGCCACGAACACTGAAGCTTTCTTT. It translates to CASSFSATNTEAFF.

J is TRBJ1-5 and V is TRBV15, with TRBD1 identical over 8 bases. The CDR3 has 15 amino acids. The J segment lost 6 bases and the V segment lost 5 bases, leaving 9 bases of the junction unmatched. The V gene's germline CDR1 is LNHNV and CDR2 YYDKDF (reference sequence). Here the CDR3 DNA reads TGTGCCACCAGCGCCGTTGACAGGGGAGGTCAGCCCCAGCATTTT. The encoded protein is CATSAVDRGGQPQHF.